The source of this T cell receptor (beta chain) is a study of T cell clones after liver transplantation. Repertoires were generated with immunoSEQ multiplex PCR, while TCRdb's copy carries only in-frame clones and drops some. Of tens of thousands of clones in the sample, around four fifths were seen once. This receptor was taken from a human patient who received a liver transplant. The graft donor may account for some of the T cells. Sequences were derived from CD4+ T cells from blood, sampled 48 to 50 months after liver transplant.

CDR3 region: CATVLDRGGIQYF. The CDR3 DNA reads as TGTGCCACCGTCCTGGACAGGGGGGGGATTCAGTACTTC. This chain joins TRBV18 and TRBJ2-4, with 10 bases aligning to TRBD1. The CDR3 runs to 13 residues. Germline CDR1 and CDR2: KGHSH and LQKENI. J gave up 10 bases and V 10 bases, and 10 bases lay outside the gene matches.